This TCR beta chain was captured in a study of blood T cells in healthy people across ages. Regarding the study as a whole: Long-lived donors exceeded aged donors in naive CD4+ cells and diversity.

Extractions gave at least 6 micrograms of total RNA per sample. This clonotype has a handful of counts. The antigen is undetermined. The use of a sample-barcoded 5' primer and a J-beta primer mix characterized a second PCR of roughly 6 to 11 cycles. MiXCR was run by TCRdb on the 5' RACE reads, yielding one entry per CDR3 protein. The sample holds about 1,500,000 distinct CDR3 sequences, about 43% seen once. Germline V gene lookup returns CDR1 DFQATT and CDR2 SNEGSKA (reference sequence). With V trimmed by 3 bases and J by 6 bases, 9 bases remained unmatched. The CDR3 runs 15 residues. What was sequenced was blood. The receptor was isolated from a woman between 18 and 29 years old in good health. The chain links TRBV20-1 to TRBJ2-3; 10 bases match TRBD2. The CDR3 sequence: CSARDLAGGIDTQYF. CDR3 DNA sequence: TGCAGTGCTAGGGACTTAGCGGGGGGAATCGATACGCAGTATTTT.